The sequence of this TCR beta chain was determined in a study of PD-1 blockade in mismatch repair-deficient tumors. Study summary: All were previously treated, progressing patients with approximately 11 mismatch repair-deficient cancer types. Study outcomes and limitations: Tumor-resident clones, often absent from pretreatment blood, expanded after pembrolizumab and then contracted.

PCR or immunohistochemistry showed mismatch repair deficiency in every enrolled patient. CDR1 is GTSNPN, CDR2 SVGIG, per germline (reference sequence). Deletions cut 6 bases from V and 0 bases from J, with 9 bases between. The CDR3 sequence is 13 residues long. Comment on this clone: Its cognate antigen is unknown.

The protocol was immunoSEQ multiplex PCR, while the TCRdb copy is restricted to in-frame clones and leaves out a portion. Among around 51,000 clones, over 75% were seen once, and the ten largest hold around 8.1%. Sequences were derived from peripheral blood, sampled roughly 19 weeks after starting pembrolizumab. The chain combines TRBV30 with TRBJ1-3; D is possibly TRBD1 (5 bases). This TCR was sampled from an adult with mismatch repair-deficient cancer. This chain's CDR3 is CACITGSGNTIYF. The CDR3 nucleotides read TGTGCCTGCATCACAGGCTCTGGAAACACCATATATTTT. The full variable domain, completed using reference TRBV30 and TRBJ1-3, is SQTIHQWPATLVQPVGSPLSLECTVEGTSNPNLYWYRQAAGRGLQLLFYSVGIGQISSEVPQNLSASRPQDRQFILSSKKLLLSDSGFYLCACITGSGNTIYFGEGSWLTVV.